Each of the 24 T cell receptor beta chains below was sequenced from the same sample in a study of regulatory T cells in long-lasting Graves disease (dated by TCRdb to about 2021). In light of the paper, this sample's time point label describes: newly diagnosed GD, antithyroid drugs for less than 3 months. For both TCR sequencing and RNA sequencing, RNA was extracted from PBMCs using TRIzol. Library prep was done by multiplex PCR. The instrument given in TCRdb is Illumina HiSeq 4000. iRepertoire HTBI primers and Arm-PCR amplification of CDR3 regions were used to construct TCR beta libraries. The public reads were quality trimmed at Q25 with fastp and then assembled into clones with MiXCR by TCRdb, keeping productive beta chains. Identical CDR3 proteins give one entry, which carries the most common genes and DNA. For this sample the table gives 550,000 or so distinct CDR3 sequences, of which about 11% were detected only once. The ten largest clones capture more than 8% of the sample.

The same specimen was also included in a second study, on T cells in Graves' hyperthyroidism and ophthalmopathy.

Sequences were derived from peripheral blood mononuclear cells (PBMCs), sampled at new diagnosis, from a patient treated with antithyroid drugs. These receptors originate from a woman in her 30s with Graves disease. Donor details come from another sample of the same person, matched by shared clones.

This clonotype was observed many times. The CDR3 DNA is TGTGCCAGCAGTTACGGGCTAGCGGTGTACAATGAGCAGTTCTTC. It specifies CASSYGLAVYNEQFF. The chain is built from TRBV6-6 and TRBJ2-1, with TRBD2 matching 7 bases. Germline V gene lookup returns CDR1 MNHNY and CDR2 SVGAGI (reference sequence). This CDR3 is built from 15 residues. J gave up 4 bases and V 2 bases, and 5 bases lay outside the gene matches.

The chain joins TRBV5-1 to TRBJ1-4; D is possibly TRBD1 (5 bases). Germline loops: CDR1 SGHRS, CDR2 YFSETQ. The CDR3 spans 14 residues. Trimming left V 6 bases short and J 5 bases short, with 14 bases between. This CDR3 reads CASNPGPTNEKLFF. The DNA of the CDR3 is TGCGCCAGCAACCCGGGACCGACGAATGAAAAACTGTTTTTT.

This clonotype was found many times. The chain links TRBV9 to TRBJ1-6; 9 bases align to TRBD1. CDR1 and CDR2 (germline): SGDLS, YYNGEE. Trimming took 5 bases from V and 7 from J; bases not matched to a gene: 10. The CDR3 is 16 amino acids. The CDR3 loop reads CASSERGQGTNSPLHF. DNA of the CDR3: TGTGCCAGCAGTGAGAGGGGACAGGGAACCAATTCACCCCTCCACTTT. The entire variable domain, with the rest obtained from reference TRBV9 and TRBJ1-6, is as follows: DSGVTQTPKHLITATGQRVTLRCSPRSGDLSVYWYQQSLDQGLQFLIQYYNGEERAKGNILERFSAQQFPDLHSELNLSSLELGDSALYFCASSERGQGTNSPLHFGNGTRLTVT.

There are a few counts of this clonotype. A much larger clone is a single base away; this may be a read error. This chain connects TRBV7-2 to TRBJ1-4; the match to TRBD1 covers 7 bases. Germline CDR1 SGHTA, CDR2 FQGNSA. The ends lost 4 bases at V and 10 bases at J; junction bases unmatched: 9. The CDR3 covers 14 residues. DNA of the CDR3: TGTGCCAGCAGCTCGACAGGGTGGAGTGGAAAACTGTTTTTT. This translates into CASSSTGWSGKLFF.

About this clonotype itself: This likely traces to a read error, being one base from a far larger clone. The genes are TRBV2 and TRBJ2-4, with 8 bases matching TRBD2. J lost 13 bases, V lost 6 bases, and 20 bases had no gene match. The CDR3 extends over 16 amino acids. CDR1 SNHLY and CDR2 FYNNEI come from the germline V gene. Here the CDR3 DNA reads TGTGCCAGCAGCGCCAAAATAGGGACTAGTCGCAATGAGCAGTACTTC. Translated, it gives CASSAKIGTSRNEQYF.

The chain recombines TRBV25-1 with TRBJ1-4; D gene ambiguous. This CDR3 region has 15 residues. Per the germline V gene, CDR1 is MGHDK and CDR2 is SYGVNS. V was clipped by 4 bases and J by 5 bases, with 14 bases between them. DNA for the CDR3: TGTGCCAGCAGTGTAGGACGGAGGGTAAATGAAAAACTGTTTTTT. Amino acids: CASSVGRRVNEKLFF.

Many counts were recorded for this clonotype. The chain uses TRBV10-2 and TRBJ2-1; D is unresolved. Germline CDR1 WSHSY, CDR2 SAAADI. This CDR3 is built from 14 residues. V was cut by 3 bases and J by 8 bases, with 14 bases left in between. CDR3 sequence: CASSEIGRYYEQFF. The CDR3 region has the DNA TGCGCCAGCAGTGAAATAGGGCGATACTATGAGCAGTTCTTC.

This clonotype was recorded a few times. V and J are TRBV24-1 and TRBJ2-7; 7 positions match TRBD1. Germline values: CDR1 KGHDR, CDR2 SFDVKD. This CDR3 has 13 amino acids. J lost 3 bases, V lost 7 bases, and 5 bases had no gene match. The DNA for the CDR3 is TGTGCCACCAGCAGGGGGAAGGGCTACGAGCAGTACTTC. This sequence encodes CATSRGKGYEQYF.

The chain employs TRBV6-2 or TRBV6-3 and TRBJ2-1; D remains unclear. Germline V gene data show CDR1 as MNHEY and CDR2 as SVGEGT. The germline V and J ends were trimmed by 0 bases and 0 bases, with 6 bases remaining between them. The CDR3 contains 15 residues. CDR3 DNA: TGTGCCAGCAGTTACTCTGCCAGCTCCTACAATGAGCAGTTCTTC. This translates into CASSYSASSYNEQFF.

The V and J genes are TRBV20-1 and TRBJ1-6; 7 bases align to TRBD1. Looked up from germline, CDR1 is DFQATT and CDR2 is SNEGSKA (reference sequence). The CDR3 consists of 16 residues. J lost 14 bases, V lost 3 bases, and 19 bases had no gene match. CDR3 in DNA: TGCAGTGCTAGGGACAGGCGCCAAGGGGGGTTTTCGGCCCTCCACTTT. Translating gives CSARDRRQGGFSALHF.

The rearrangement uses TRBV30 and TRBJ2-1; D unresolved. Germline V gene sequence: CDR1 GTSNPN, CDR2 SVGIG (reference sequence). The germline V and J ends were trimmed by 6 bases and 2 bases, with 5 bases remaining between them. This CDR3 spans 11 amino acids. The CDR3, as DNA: TGTGCCTGCAGTCCCTACAATGAGCAGTTCTTC. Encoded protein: CACSPYNEQFF.

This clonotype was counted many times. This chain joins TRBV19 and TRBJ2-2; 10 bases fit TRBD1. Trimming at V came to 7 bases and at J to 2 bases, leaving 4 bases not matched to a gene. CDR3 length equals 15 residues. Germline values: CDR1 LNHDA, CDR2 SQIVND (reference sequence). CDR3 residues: CASTRQGANTGELFF. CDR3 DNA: TGTGCCAGTACGAGACAGGGGGCTAACACCGGGGAGCTGTTTTTT.

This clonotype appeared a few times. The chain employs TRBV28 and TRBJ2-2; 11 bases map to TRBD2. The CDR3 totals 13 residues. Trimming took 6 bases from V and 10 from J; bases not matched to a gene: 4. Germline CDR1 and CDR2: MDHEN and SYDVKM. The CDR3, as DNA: TGTGCCAGCAGACTAGCGGGAGTGGCGGAGCTGTTTTTT. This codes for CASRLAGVAELFF.

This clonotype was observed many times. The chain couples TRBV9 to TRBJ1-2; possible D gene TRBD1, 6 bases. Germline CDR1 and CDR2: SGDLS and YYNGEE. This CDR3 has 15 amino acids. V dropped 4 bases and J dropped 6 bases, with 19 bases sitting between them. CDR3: CASSPRRGSGDGYTF. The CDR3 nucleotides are TGTGCCAGCAGCCCGCGAAGGGGGTCAGGCGATGGCTACACCTTC.

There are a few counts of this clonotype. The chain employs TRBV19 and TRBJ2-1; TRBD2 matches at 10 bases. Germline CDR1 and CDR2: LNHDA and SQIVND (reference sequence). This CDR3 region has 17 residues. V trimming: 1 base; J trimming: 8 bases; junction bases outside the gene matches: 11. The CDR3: CASSIGVRVLAGDEQFF. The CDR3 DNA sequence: TGTGCCAGTAGTATAGGTGTTCGGGTCCTAGCGGGAGATGAGCAGTTCTTC.

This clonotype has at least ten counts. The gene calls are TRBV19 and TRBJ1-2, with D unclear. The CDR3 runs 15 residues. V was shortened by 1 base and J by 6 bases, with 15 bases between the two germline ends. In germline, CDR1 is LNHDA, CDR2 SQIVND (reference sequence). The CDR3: CASSIATQPRHGYTF. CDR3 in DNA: TGTGCCAGTAGTATAGCGACCCAGCCCCGGCATGGCTACACCTTC.

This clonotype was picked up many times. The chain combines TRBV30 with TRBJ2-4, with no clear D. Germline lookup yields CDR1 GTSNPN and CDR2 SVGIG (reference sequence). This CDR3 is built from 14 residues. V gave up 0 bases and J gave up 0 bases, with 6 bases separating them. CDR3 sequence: CAWSVHLAKNIQYF. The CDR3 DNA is TGTGCCTGGAGTGTACACCTAGCCAAAAACATTCAGTACTTC.

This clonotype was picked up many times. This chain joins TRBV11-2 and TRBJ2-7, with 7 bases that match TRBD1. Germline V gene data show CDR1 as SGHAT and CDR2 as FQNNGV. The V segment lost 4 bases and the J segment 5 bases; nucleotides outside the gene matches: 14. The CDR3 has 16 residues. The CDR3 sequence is CASSSPSTGSVNEQYF. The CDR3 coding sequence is TGTGCCAGCAGCTCCCCCTCGACAGGGTCGGTGAACGAGCAGTACTTC.

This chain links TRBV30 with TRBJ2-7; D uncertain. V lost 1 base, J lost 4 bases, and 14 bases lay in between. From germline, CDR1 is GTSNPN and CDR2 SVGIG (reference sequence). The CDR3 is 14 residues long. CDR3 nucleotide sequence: TGTGCCTGGAGTGACCTAGGGAAGCTTTACGAGCAGTACTTC. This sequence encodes CAWSDLGKLYEQYF.

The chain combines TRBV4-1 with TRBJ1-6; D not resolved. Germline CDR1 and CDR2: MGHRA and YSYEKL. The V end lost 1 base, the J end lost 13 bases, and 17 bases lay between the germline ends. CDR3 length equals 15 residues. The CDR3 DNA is TGCGCCAGCAGCCAAGTCCCCCAAGACCAGACGCCCCTCCACTTT. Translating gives CASSQVPQDQTPLHF.

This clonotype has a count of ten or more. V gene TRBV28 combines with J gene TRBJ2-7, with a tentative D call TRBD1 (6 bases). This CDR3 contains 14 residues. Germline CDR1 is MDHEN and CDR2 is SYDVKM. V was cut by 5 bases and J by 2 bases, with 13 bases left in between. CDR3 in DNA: TGTGCCAGCAGTCCGGGGACACTAGCCTACGAGCAGTACTTC. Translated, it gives CASSPGTLAYEQYF.

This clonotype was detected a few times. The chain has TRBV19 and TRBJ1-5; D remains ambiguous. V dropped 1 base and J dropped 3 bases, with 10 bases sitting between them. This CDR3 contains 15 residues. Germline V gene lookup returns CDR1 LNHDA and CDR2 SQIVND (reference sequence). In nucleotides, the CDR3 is TGTGCCAGTAGTATAGTGGTCCAGGCCAATCAGCCCCAGCATTTT. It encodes CASSIVVQANQPQHF.

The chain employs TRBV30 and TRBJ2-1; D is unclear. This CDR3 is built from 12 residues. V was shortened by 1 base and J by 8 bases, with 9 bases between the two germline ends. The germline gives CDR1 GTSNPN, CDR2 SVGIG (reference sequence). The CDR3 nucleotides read TGTGCCTGGAGTGAGGGTTTCTATGAGCAGTTCTTC. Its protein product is CAWSEGFYEQFF.

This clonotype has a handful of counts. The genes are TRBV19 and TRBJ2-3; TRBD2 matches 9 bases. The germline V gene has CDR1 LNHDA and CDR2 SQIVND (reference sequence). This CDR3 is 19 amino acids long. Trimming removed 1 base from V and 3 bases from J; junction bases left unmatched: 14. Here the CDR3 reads CASSIGGWGLAGLTDTQYF. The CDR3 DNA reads TGTGCCAGTAGTATAGGAGGTTGGGGTCTAGCGGGGTTAACAGATACGCAGTATTTT.